This is a list of T cell receptor beta chains from one sample in a study of CXCR3-negative and CXCR3-positive naive CD8 T cells. TCRdb re-called the 5' RACE reads; one entry per CDR3 protein, DNA not given. The sample holds about 40,000 distinct CDR3 sequences. Sequencing was carried out using naive CXCR3- CD8+ T cells from blood. These receptors were collected from a human donor in good health. Some clones in this sample may be carry-over from other donors' samples. Each CDR3 is given with its conserved first and last residue. Size tells how often a clone was seen (once, few, many) or the class of an expanded clone, and some rows leave it out.

J: TRBJ2-7
length: 14
V: TRBV6-5
size: -
CDR3: CASSYYRGDYEQYF

J: TRBJ2-1
length: 15
V: TRBV19
size: -
CDR3: CASSIGIALSNEQFF

J: TRBJ2-7
length: 14
V: TRBV14
size: -
CDR3: CASSHGFTGDEQYF

J: TRBJ2-1
length: 13
V: TRBV12-3/TRBV12-4
size: -
CDR3: CASSLSQNNEQFF

J: TRBJ1-2
length: 14
V: TRBV12-3/TRBV12-4
size: -
CDR3: CASRVKGGKSGYTF

J: TRBJ2-7
length: 13
V: TRBV6-6
size: -
CDR3: CASSYGQMGEQYF

J: TRBJ2-1
length: 12
V: TRBV7-6
size: -
CDR3: CASSSSLAGQFF

J: TRBJ2-1
length: 14
V: TRBV6-6
size: -
CDR3: CASSTDYSYNEQFF

J: TRBJ2-1
length: 14
V: TRBV19
size: -
CDR3: CATTGTGAPNEQFF

J: TRBJ2-7
length: 11
V: TRBV20-1
size: -
CDR3: CSARDTYEQYF

J: TRBJ2-6
length: 17
V: TRBV12-3/TRBV12-4
size: -
CDR3: CASSPDRVSSGANVLTF

J: TRBJ2-7
length: 15
V: TRBV5-1
size: -
CDR3: CASSLGSGPTYEQYF

J: TRBJ2-4
length: 18
V: TRBV5-1
size: -
CDR3: CASSQGLAGGFAKNIQYF

J: TRBJ2-7
length: 13
V: TRBV7-6
size: medium-sized
CDR3: CASSPRTAYEQYF

J: TRBJ1-1
length: 15
V: TRBV4-3
size: -
CDR3: CASSQDGTGGTEAFF

J: TRBJ2-1
length: 15
V: TRBV9
size: -
CDR3: CASSPVQSSYNEQFF

J: TRBJ2-1
length: 14
V: TRBV7-6
size: -
CDR3: CASSLAQISNEQFF

J: TRBJ2-3
length: 14
V: TRBV20-1
size: medium-sized
CDR3: CSASPDTSTDTQYF

J: TRBJ1-1
length: 13
V: TRBV29-1
size: -
CDR3: CSVEFTGLWEAFF

J: TRBJ2-2
length: 13
V: TRBV29-1
size: -
CDR3: CSVLRGNTGELFF

J: TRBJ2-7
length: 13
V: TRBV7-9
size: -
CDR3: CASSPVSSYEQYF

J: TRBJ2-1
length: 18
V: TRBV6-2/TRBV6-3
size: -
CDR3: CASSYSPGSGGITDEQFF

J: TRBJ2-7
length: 15
V: TRBV19
size: -
CDR3: CASSATRRGPDPQYF

J: TRBJ1-6
length: 12
V: TRBV29-1
size: -
CDR3: CSVADGKGALHF

J: TRBJ2-7
length: 14
V: TRBV20-1
size: -
CDR3: CSASEAQQVYEQYF

J: TRBJ2-1
length: 14
V: TRBV20-1
size: -
CDR3: CSARGGRDYNEQFF